The TCR beta chain described here comes from a study of identifying expanded T cells in peripheral blood. Notes on the study in general: Variance in clone template counts between approximately two-week samples significantly increased with total template count across all healthy donors.

The repertoire was sequenced with immunoSEQ multiplex PCR; TCRdb's copy has only in-frame clones and lacks some. The sample contains fewer than 65,000 clones, approximately 87% of which appear only once. From germline, CDR1 is MGHRA and CDR2 YSYEKL. Trimming left V 1 base short and J 2 bases short, with 6 bases between. This CDR3 region has 14 residues. In this sample, this clone turned up once. What it binds is not known. The source material was blood. The sequence was obtained from a person aged 18-69 years in good health. The chain has TRBV4-1 and TRBJ2-1; no clear D. The CDR3 spells CASSQAHPYNEQFF. In DNA, the CDR3 is TGCGCCAGCAGCCAAGCTCACCCCTACAATGAGCAGTTCTTC.